The 24 T cell receptor beta chains reported below all come from one sample, sequenced in a study of T cells in Graves' hyperthyroidism and ophthalmopathy (dated by TCRdb to between 2018 and 2021). The library was obtained by multiplex PCR. Sequenced on an Illumina HiSeq 2000. The TCR beta CDR3 regions were amplified from RNA transcripts. The first round of RT-PCR for the TCR CDR3 was performed with the HTBI primer set and the Qiagen OneStep RT-PCR kit. TCRdb handled the public reads itself, with Q25 trimming in fastp and clone calling in MiXCR, and kept productive beta chains. Every CDR3 protein is listed once, alongside the most common genes and DNA of its rows. This sample lists 500,000 to 650,000 distinct CDR3 sequences; 14% were detected once. Of the sample, approximately 13% falls within the top ten clones. Sequences were obtained from blood. The source of these receptors is a woman between 35 and 50 years old with Graves' hyperthyroidism.

This clonotype was detected a few times. V and J are TRBV13 and TRBJ2-6; 7 bases align to TRBD2. The trim removed 5 bases at V and 0 bases at J, leaving 10 bases unmatched. CDR3 length equals 18 residues. Germline loops: CDR1 PRHDT, CDR2 FYEKMQ (reference sequence). The CDR3 region has the DNA TGTGCCAGCAGCGGGGGGGGTAGACACACCTCTGGGGCCAACGTCCTGACTTTC. Translation: CASSGGGRHTSGANVLTF.

This clonotype was detected many times. V gene TRBV6-2 or TRBV6-3 combines with J gene TRBJ2-7, with D maybe TRBD1 (6 bases). This CDR3 region has 17 residues. The germline V gene encodes CDR1 MNHEY and CDR2 SVGEGT. The ends were cut back, 2 bases at V and 1 base at J, with 18 bases in the middle. The CDR3 here is CASSYPVLGALSYEQYF. CDR3 sequence (DNA): TGTGCCAGCAGTTACCCTGTCTTGGGGGCACTTTCCTACGAGCAGTACTTC.

This clonotype occurred many times. This chain uses TRBV20-1 with TRBJ2-1; the D gene is possibly TRBD1 (7 bases). This CDR3 is built from 15 residues. Germline CDR1 is DFQATT and CDR2 is SNEGSKA (reference sequence). V lost 0 bases and J 8 bases, leaving 17 bases between the germline ends. The CDR3 DNA reads as TGCAGTGCTAGAGATCGACAGGGAGGCGGCGATGAGCAGTTCTTC. This encodes CSARDRQGGGDEQFF.

Here the CDR3 DNA reads TGTGCCACCAGTGATTTCCAGTTGGGCGGGGACGAGCAGTTCTTC. The encoded protein is CATSDFQLGGDEQFF. This sequence joins TRBV24-1 and TRBJ2-1, with a weak D call TRBD2 (6 bases). The CDR3 is 15 residues long. V was trimmed by 1 base and J by 10 bases, leaving 16 bases between them. CDR1 and CDR2 (germline): KGHDR, SFDVKD.

This clonotype was recorded at least ten times. The genes are TRBV6-1 and TRBJ2-4; tentative D call: TRBD1 (6 bases). The CDR3 consists of 15 residues. Germline values: CDR1 MNHNS, CDR2 SASEGT. The ends were cut back, 3 bases at V and 6 bases at J, with 15 bases in the middle. In DNA form, the CDR3 reads TGTGCCAGCAGTGAGGACTCAGGACAGACAAACATTCAGTACTTC. It is translated as CASSEDSGQTNIQYF.

This clonotype was observed at least ten times. The J gene is TRBJ1-2, the V gene TRBV18, with a weak D call TRBD1 (5 bases). The germline CDR1 and CDR2 sequences are KGHSH and LQKENI. The germline V and J ends were trimmed by 1 base and 6 bases, with 12 bases remaining between them. This CDR3 is built from 14 residues. As DNA, the CDR3 is TGTGCCAGCTCACCACGAGGGACGGTTGATGGCTACACCTTC. This translates into CASSPRGTVDGYTF.

The chain is built from TRBV27 and TRBJ2-3, with 15 nucleotides matching TRBD2. The CDR3 covers 16 residues. V dropped 8 bases and J dropped 3; count of bases not matched to a gene: 6. Germline V gene lookup returns CDR1 MNHEY and CDR2 SMNVEV (reference sequence). The CDR3 nucleotides are TGTGCCAGCCGGAGGACTAGCGGGAGGGGTACAGATACGCAGTATTTT. This encodes CASRRTSGRGTDTQYF.

This clonotype has just a few counts. This sequence joins TRBV4-1 and TRBJ1-2; TRBD1 aligns across 12 bases. V lost 1 base, J lost 7 bases, and 10 bases stayed unmatched. The CDR3 sequence is 17 residues long. Germline CDR1 and CDR2: MGHRA and YSYEKL. Written as DNA, the CDR3 is TGCGCCAGCAGCCAAGGCGGCAGGGACAGGGGGCTTAGTGGCTACACCTTC. Amino acid sequence: CASSQGGRDRGLSGYTF.

This clonotype appeared a few times. V is TRBV29-1 and J is TRBJ1-1, with a possible D match to TRBD1 (5 bases). The V end lost 7 bases, the J end lost 1 base, and 13 bases lay between the germline ends. This CDR3 is built from 13 residues. CDR1 and CDR2 (germline): SQVTM, ANQGSEA. The CDR3 DNA reads TGCAGCGCACCAACAGGCACGAACACTGAAGCTTTCTTT. It codes for CSAPTGTNTEAFF.

This clonotype came up a few times. This rearrangement joins TRBV19 to TRBJ2-1; tentatively, D is TRBD2 (5 bases). The CDR3 is 17 amino acids. V gave up 0 bases and J gave up 0 bases, with 12 bases separating them. CDR1 and CDR2 (germline): LNHDA, SQIVND (reference sequence). CDR3 in amino acids: CASSIDTASHSYNEQFF. The CDR3 bases are TGTGCCAGTAGTATAGATACGGCTAGCCACTCCTACAATGAGCAGTTCTTC.

The V call is TRBV9, the J call TRBJ2-1; 7 bases match TRBD1. Germline V gene lookup returns CDR1 SGDLS and CDR2 YYNGEE. The J segment lost 2 bases and the V segment lost 3 bases, leaving 5 bases of the junction unmatched. CDR3 length: 15 residues. This CDR3 is CASSATGVTYNEQFF. The DNA for the CDR3 is TGTGCCAGCAGCGCAACAGGGGTCACCTACAATGAGCAGTTCTTC.

Concerning this clonotype: A much larger clone differs from this one at a single base, so this may be a read error. The genes are TRBV6-2 or TRBV6-3 and TRBJ2-2; weak D call: TRBD1 (6 bases). Germline-derived CDR1 and CDR2 are MNHEY and SVGEGT. CDR3 length equals 14 residues. CDR3 nucleotides: TGTGCCAGCAGTTCAGGGGCCCTCACCGGGGAGCCGTTTTTT. Translated, it gives CASSSGALTGEPFF.

This clonotype was seen ten or more times. The chain joins TRBV12-3 or TRBV12-4 to TRBJ2-1; 14 bases fit TRBD2. Unmatched junction bases numbered 7, after V lost 6 bases and J lost 6 bases. This CDR3 is 16 amino acids long. As DNA, the CDR3 is TGTGCCAGCAGGAGCACCGGGACTAGCGGGAGCAATGAGCAGTTCTTC. Residues: CASRSTGTSGSNEQFF.

The chain employs TRBV12-5 and TRBJ2-2; 7 nucleotides agree with TRBD1. The CDR3 totals 15 residues. Per the germline V gene, CDR1 is LGHNT and CDR2 is FRNRAP. Trimming cost V 0 bases and J 3 bases; bases outside gene matches: 1. CDR3: CASGLVTGDTGELFF. The CDR3, as DNA: TGTGCTAGTGGTTTGGTAACAGGGGACACCGGGGAGCTGTTTTTT.

This clonotype was seen repeatedly, ten times or more. CDR3: CAWSLGLAGGETQYF. In nucleotides, the CDR3 is TGTGCCTGGAGCCTGGGGCTAGCGGGCGGAGAGACCCAGTACTTC. The chain has TRBV30 and TRBJ2-5; 8 bases fit TRBD2. The germline gives CDR1 GTSNPN, CDR2 SVGIG (reference sequence). V trimming: 3 bases; J trimming: 4 bases; junction bases outside the gene matches: 10. This CDR3 is built from 15 residues.

This clonotype was observed at least ten times. The junction does not match germline at one end; this may be a read error. The chain employs TRBV4-1 and TRBJ2-5, with 8 bases identical to TRBD2. CDR1 MGHRA and CDR2 YSYEKL come from the germline V gene. CDR3 length: 16 amino acids. The CDR3 DNA reads TGTGCCAGCAGCCCCGGGGGAGCGGGGGTTAAAGAGACCCAGTACTTC. This translates into CASSPGGAGVKETQYF.

This clonotype was picked up a small number of times. One junction end disagrees with the germline gene, perhaps due to a read error. The CDR3 sequence: CASSLGGTRNEQFF. CDR3 coding DNA: TGTGCTAGCAGCTTAGGAGGGACCAGGAATGAGCAGTTCTTC. The chain employs TRBV7-7 and TRBJ2-1, with D possibly being TRBD2 (6 bases). This CDR3 is 14 amino acids long. CDR1 SSHAT and CDR2 FNYEAQ come from the germline V gene (reference sequence).

This clonotype was seen ten or more times. V is TRBV30 and J is TRBJ1-5; possibly TRBD1 for D (5 bases). Germline CDR1 is GTSNPN and CDR2 is SVGIG (reference sequence). The CDR3 covers 15 residues. With 4 bases removed from V and 4 bases from J, the gap between germline ends came to 17 bases. CDR3 sequence: CAWTRGDGHNQPQHF. DNA for the CDR3: TGTGCCTGGACCCGCGGGGACGGCCATAATCAGCCCCAGCATTTT.

This clonotype has just a few counts. The V and J genes are TRBV24-1 and TRBJ1-1, with 7 bases matching TRBD1. The CDR3 runs to 14 residues. Germline V CDR1 and CDR2: KGHDR, SFDVKD. V was clipped by 4 bases and J by 2 bases; unmatched bases: 3. The CDR3 protein is CATSETGANTEAFF. The CDR3 nucleotides read TGTGCCACCAGTGAAACAGGGGCCAACACTGAAGCTTTCTTT.

This clonotype was detected only a few times. The chain links TRBV4-1 to TRBJ2-7; the D is unclear. The CDR3 loop spans 14 amino acids. V was clipped by 0 bases and J by 4 bases, with 10 bases between them. Germline V gene lookup returns CDR1 MGHRA and CDR2 YSYEKL. The CDR3 DNA follows: TGCGCCAGCAGCCAAGAGCCATCAAAGTACGAGCAGTACTTC. Translated: CASSQEPSKYEQYF.

The gene calls are TRBV5-4 and TRBJ2-6; D not resolved. Trimming removed 5 bases at V and 4 bases at J, with 16 bases between. In germline, CDR1 is SGHNT, CDR2 YYREEE (reference sequence). The CDR3 runs to 16 residues. The CDR3 reads CASRTPGGSGANVLTF. CDR3 nucleotide sequence: TGTGCCAGCAGGACGCCCGGTGGGTCCGGGGCCAACGTCCTGACTTTC.

This clonotype was counted many times. V and J are TRBV12-3 or TRBV12-4 and TRBJ2-7, with TRBD1 matching 7 bases. V shed 0 bases, J shed 2 bases, and the junction held 7 bases outside the gene matches. CDR3 length: 16 amino acids. The CDR3: CASSLALSGGTYEQYF. CDR3 in DNA: TGTGCCAGCAGTTTAGCGCTGTCAGGGGGAACCTACGAGCAGTACTTC.

The CDR3 protein is CASSLQGGSTGELFF. CDR3 in DNA: TGTGCCAGCAGCTTACAAGGCGGTAGCACCGGGGAGCTGTTTTTT. This rearrangement joins TRBV7-3 to TRBJ2-2; D uncertain. The V gene lost 2 bases and the J gene lost 4 bases, with 11 bases spanning the gap. CDR1 is SGHTA and CDR2 is FQGTGA in the germline V gene. This CDR3 is built from 15 residues.

This clonotype was seen a handful of times. The chain links TRBV3-1 to TRBJ2-1, with 10 bases aligning to TRBD1. With V trimmed by 0 bases and J by 8 bases, 1 base remained unmatched. The CDR3 has 14 residues. The germline V gene has CDR1 LGHDT and CDR2 YNNKEL (reference sequence). The CDR3 spells CASSQDGTGDEQFF. CDR3 DNA sequence: TGTGCCAGCAGCCAAGATGGGACAGGGGATGAGCAGTTCTTC.